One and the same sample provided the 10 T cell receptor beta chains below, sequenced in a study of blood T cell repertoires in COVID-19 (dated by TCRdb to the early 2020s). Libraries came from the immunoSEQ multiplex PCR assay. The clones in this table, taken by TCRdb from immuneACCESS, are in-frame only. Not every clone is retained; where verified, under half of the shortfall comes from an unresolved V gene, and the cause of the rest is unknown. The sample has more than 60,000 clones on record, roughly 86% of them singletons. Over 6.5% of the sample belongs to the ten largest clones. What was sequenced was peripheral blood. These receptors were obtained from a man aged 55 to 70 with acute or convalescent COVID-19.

CDR3 sequence: CASSPGSSGGFTDTQYF. The DNA of the CDR3 is TGTGCCAGCAGCCCGGGTTCTAGCGGGGGGTTCACAGATACGCAGTATTTT. The chain employs TRBV5-4 and TRBJ2-3; TRBD2 matches 11 bases. Trimming cost V 4 bases and J 2 bases; bases outside gene matches: 9. The germline gives CDR1 SGHNT, CDR2 YYREEE (reference sequence). This CDR3 has 17 amino acids.

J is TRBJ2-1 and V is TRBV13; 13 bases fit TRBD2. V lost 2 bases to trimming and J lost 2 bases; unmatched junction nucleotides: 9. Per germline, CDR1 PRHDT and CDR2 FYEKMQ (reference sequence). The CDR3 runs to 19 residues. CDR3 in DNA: TGTGCCAGCAGCTTAAGGACTAGCGGGGGATTACCCACCTACAATGAGCAGTTCTTC. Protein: CASSLRTSGGLPTYNEQFF.

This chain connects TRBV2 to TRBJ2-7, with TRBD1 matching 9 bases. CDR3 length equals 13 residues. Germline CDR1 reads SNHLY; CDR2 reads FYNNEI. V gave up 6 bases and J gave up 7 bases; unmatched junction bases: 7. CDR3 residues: CASRQGAREEQYF. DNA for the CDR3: TGTGCCAGCAGACAGGGGGCGCGAGAAGAGCAGTACTTC.

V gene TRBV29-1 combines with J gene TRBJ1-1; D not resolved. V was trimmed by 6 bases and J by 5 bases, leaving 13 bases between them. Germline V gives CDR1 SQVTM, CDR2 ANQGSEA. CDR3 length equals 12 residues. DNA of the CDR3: TGCAGCGTCTTTGACCGAGGGACTGAAGCTTTCTTT. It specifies CSVFDRGTEAFF.

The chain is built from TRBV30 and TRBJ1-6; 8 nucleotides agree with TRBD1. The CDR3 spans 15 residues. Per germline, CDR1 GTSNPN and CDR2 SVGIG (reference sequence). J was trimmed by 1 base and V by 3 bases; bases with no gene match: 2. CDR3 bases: TGTGCCTGGAGACAGGGGGGATCCTATAATTCACCCCTCCACTTT. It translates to CAWRQGGSYNSPLHF.

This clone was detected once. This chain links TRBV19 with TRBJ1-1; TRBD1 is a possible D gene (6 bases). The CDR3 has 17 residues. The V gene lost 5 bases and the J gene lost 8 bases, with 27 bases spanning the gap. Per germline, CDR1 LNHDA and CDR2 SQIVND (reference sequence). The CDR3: CASSPPQGRGPPGEAFF. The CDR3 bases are TGTGCCAGTAGTCCGCCCCAAGGCAGGGGCCCACCTGGGGAAGCTTTCTTT.

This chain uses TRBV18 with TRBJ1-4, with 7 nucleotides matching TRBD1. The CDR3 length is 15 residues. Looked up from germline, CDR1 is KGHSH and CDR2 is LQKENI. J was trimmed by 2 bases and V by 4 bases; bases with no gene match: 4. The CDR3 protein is CASSQTGQTNEKLFF. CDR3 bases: TGTGCCAGCTCACAGACGGGACAGACTAATGAAAAACTGTTTTTT.

CDR3 coding DNA: TGTGCCAGCAGCCAAGGGGGACAAGGCGGTGGAAACACCATATATTTT. Translating it yields CASSQGGQGGGNTIYF. The chain combines TRBV3-1 (or the pseudogene TRBV3-2) with TRBJ1-3; TRBD1 is a possible D gene (6 bases). The CDR3 consists of 16 residues. With 1 base removed from V and 3 bases from J, the gap between germline ends came to 13 bases. Germline values: CDR1 LGHDT, CDR2 YNNKEL (reference sequence).

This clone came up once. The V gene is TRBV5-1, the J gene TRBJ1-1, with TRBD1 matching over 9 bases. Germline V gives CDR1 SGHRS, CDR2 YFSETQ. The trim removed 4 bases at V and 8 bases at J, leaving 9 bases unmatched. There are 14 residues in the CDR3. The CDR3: CASSPGTGRMEAFF. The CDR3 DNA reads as TGCGCCAGCAGCCCCGGGACAGGGAGAATGGAAGCTTTCTTT.

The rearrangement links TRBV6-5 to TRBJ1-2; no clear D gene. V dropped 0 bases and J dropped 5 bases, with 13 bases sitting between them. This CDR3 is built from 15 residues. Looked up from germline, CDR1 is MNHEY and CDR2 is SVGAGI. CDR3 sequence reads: CASSYSEGLGYGYTF. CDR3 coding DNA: TGTGCCAGCAGTTACTCAGAAGGCCTCGGGTATGGCTACACCTTC.